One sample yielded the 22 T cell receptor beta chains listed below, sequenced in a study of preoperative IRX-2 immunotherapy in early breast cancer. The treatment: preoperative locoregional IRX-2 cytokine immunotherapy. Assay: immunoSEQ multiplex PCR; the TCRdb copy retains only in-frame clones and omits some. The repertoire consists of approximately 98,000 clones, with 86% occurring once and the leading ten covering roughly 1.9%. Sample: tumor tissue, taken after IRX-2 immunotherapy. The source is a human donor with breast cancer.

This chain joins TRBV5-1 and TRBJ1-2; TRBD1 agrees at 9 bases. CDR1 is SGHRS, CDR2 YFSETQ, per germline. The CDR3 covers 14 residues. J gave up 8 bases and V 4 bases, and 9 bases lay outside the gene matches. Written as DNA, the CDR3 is TGCGCCAGCAGCCCAGGGGACAGGGTGGAAGGCTACACCTTC. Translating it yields CASSPGDRVEGYTF.

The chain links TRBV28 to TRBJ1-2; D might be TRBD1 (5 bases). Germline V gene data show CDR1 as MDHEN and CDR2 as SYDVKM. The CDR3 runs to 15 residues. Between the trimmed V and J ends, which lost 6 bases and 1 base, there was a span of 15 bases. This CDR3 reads CASSFRDRYNYGYTF. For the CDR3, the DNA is TGTGCCAGCAGCTTCCGGGACCGATATAACTATGGCTACACCTTC.

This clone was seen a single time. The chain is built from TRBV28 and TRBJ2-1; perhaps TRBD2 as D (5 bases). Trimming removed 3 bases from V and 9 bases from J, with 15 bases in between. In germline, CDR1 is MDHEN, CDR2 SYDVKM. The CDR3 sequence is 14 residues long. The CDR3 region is CASSFEGGSTEQFF. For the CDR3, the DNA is TGTGCCAGCAGTTTCGAGGGTGGGTCCACTGAGCAGTTCTTC.

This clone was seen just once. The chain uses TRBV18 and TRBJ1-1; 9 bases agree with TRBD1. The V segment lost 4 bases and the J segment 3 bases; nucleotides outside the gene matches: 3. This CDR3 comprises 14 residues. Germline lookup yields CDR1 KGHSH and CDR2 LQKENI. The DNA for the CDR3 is TGTGCCAGCTCACTTGACAGGGGGGACACTGAAGCTTTCTTT. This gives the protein CASSLDRGDTEAFF. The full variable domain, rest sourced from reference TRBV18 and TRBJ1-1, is NAGVMQNPRHLVRRRGQEARLRCSPMKGHSHVYWYRQLPEEGLKFMVYLQKENIIDESGMPKERFSAEFPKEGPSILRIQQVVRGDSAAYFCASSLDRGDTEAFFGQGTRLTVV.

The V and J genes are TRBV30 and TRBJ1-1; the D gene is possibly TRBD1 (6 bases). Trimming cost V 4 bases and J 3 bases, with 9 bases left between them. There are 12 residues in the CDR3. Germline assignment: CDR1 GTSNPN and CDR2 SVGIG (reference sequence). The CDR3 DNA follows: TGTGCCTGGACGAGGGGGGACACTGAAGCTTTCTTT. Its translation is CAWTRGDTEAFF.

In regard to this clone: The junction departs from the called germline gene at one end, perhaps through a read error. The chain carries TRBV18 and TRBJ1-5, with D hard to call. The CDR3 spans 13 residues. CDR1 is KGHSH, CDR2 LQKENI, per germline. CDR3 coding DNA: TGTGCCAGCTCCCAAAGCGCTCGGGAGCCCCTGCATTTT. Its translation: CASSQSAREPLHF. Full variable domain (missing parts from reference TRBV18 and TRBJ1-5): NAGVMQNPRHLVRRRGQEARLRCSPMKGHSHVYWYRQLPEEGLKFMVYLQKENIIDESGMPKERFSAEFPKEGPSILRIQQVVRGDSAAYFCASSQSAREPLHFGDGTRLSIL.

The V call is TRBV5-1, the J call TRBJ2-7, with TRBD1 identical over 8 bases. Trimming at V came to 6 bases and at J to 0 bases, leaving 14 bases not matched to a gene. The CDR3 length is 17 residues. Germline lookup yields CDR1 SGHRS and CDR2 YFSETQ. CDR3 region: CASTRTGYNLGSYEQYF. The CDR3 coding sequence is TGCGCCAGCACGCGGACAGGGTACAACTTGGGCTCCTACGAGCAGTACTTC.

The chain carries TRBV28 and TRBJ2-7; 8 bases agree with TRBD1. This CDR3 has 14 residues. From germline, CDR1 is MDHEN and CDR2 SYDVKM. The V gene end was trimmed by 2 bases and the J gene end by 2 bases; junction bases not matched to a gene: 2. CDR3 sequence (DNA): TGTGCCAGCAGTTTAGTGGACAGGGCCTACGAGCAGTACTTC. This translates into CASSLVDRAYEQYF.

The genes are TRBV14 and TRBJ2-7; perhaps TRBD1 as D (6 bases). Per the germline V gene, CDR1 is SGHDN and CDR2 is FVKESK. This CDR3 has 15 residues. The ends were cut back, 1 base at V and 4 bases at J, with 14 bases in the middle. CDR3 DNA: TGTGCCAGCAGCCAAGTGGGTAAGGGGGAATACGAGCAGTACTTC. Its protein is CASSQVGKGEYEQYF. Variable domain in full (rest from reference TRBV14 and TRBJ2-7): EAGVTQFPSHSVIEKGQTVTLRCDPISGHDNLYWYRRVMGKEIKFLLHFVKESKQDESGMPNNRFLAERTGGTYSTLKVQPAELEDSGVYFCASSQVGKGEYEQYFGPGTRLTVT.

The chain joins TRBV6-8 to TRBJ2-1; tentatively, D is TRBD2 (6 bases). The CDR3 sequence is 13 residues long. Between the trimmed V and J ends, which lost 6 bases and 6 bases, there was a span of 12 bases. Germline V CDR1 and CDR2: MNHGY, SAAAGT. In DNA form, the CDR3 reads TGTGCCAGCAGGCGACTAGTGGGCAATGAGCAGTTCTTC. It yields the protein CASRRLVGNEQFF.

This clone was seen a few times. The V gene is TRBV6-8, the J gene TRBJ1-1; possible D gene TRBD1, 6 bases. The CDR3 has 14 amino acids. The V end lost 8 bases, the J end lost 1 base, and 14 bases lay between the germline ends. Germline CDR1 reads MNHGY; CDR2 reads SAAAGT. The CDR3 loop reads CASRLMTGNTEAFF. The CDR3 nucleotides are TGTGCCAGCCGCTTAATGACAGGGAACACTGAAGCTTTCTTT.

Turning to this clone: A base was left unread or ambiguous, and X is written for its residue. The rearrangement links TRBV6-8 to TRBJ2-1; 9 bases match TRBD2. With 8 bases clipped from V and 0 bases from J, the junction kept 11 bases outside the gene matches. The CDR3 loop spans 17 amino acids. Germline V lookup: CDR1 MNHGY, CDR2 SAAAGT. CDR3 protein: CASXLGLAGSSYNEQFF. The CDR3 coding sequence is TGTGCCAGCCYTCTAGGTCTAGCGGGGAGCTCCTACAATGAGCAGTTCTTC.

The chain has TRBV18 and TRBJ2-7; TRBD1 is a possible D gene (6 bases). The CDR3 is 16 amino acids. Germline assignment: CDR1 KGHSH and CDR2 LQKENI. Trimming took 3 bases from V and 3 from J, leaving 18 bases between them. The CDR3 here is CASSPTPVGAYYEQYF. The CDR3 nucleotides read TGTGCCAGCTCACCCACTCCTGTGGGGGCATACTACGAGCAGTACTTC.

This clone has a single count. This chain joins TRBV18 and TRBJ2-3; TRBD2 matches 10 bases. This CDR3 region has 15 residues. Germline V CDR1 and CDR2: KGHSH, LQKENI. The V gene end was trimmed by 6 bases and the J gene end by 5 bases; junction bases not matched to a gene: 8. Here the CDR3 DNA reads TGTGCCAGCTCCTTGACTAGCGGGTTGCGAGATACGCAGTATTTT. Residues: CASSLTSGLRDTQYF. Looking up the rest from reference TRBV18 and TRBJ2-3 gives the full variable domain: NAGVMQNPRHLVRRRGQEARLRCSPMKGHSHVYWYRQLPEEGLKFMVYLQKENIIDESGMPKERFSAEFPKEGPSILRIQQVVRGDSAAYFCASSLTSGLRDTQYFGPGTRLTVL.

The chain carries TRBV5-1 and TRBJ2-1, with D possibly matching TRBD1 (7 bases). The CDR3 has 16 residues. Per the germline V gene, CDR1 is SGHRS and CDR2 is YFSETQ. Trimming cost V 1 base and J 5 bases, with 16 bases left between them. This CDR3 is CASSLSGGGANNEQFF. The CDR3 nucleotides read TGCGCCAGCAGCTTGTCAGGAGGGGGCGCGAACAATGAGCAGTTCTTC.

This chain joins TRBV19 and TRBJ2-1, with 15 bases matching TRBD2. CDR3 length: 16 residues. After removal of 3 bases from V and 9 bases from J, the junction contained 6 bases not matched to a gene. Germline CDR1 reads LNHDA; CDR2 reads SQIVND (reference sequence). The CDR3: CASSMGLAGGRLEQFF. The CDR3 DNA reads TGTGCCAGTAGTATGGGACTAGCGGGAGGCCGTCTTGAGCAGTTCTTC.

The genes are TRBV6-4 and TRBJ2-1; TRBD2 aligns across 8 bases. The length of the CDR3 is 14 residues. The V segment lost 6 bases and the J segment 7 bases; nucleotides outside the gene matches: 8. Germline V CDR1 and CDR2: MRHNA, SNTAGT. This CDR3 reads CASSPGVAGNEQFF. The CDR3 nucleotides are TGTGCCAGCAGCCCCGGGGTAGCGGGGAATGAGCAGTTCTTC.

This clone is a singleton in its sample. CDR3 in amino acids: CASSLGQSTYNEQFF. CDR3 nucleotides: TGTGCCAGCAGCTTGGGACAATCTACCTACAATGAGCAGTTCTTC. The rearrangement joins TRBV11-3 to TRBJ2-1, with a possible D match to TRBD1 (6 bases). This CDR3 has 15 amino acids. V was clipped by 3 bases and J by 2 bases, with 11 bases between them. Germline V CDR1 and CDR2: SGHNT, YENEEA.

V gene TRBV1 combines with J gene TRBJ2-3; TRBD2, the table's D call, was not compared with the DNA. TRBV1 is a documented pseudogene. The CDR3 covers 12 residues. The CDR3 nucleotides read TGCGCCAGCAGCCAAGAACGAGGTACGCAGTATTTT. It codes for CASSQERGTQYF.

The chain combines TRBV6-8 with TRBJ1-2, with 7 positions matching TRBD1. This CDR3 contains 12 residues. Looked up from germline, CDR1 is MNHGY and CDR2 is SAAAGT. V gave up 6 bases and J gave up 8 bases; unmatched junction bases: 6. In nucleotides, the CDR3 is TGTGCCAGCAGACAGGGGTTAAGGGGCTACACCTTC. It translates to CASRQGLRGYTF.

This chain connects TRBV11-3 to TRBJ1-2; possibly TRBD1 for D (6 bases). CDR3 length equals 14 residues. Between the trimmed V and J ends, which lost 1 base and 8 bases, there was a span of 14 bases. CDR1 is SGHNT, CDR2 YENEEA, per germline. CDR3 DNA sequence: TGTGCCAGCAGCTTAGGGGACAAAAGTGGGGGCTACACCTTC. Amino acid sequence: CASSLGDKSGGYTF.

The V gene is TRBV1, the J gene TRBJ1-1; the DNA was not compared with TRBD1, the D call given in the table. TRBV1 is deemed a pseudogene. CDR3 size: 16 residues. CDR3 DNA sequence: TGCGCCAGCAGCCAAGGACCGGGGACAGCTAACACTGAAGCTTTCTTT. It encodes CASSQGPGTANTEAFF.